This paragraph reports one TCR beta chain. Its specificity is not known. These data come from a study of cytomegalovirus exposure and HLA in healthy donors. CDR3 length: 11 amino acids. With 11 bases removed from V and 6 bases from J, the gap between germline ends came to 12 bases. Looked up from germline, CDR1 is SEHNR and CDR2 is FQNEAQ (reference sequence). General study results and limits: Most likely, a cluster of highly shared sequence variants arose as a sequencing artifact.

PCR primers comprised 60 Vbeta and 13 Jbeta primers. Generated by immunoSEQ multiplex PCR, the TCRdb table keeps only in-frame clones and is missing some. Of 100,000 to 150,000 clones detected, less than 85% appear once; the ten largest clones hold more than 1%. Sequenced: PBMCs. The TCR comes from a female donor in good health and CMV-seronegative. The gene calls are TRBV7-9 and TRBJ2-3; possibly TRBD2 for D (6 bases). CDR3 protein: CAQGDSDTQYF. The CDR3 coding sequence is TGTGCCCAAGGGGACTCGGATACGCAGTATTTT.